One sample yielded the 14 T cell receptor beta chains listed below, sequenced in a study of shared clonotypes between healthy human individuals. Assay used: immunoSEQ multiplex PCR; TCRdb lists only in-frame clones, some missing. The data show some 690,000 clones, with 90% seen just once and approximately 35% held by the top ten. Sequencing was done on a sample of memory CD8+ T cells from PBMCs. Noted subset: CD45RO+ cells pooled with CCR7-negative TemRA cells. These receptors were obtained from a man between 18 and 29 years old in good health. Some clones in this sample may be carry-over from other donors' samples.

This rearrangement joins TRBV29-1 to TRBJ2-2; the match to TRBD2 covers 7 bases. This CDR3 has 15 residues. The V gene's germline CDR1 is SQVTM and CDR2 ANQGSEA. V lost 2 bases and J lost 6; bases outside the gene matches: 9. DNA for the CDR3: TGCAGCGTTGAACGTTGGGAGGGAGGGCCCGGGGAGCTGTTTTTT. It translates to CSVERWEGGPGELFF.

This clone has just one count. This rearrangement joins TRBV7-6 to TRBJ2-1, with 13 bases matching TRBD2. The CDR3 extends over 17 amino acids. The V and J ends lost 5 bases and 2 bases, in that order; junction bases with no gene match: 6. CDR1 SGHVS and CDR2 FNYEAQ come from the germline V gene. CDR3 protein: CASSPGTSGNAYNEQFF. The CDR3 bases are TGTGCCAGCAGCCCCGGGACTAGCGGGAACGCCTACAATGAGCAGTTCTTC.

CDR3 in DNA: TGCGCCAGCAGCCTACTTGGGAAACCCGGGGAGCTGTTTTTT. This sequence encodes CASSLLGKPGELFF. The chain joins TRBV4-1 to TRBJ2-2; D remains unclear. V was clipped by 4 bases and J by 6 bases, with 12 bases between them. This CDR3 spans 14 amino acids. The germline V gene has CDR1 MGHRA and CDR2 YSYEKL.

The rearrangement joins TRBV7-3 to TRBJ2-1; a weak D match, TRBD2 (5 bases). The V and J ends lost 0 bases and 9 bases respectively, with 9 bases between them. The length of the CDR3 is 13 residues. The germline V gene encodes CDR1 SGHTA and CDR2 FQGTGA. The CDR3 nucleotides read TGTGCCAGCAGCTTAACGTTTGGAGGTGAGCAGTTCTTC. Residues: CASSLTFGGEQFF.

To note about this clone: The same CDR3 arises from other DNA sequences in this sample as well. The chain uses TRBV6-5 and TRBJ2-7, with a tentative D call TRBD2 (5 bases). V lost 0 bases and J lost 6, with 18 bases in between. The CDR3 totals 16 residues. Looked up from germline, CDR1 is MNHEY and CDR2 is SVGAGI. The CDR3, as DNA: TGTGCCAGCAGTTACTCGCCGGTCGTGCGGGTAGGCGAGCAGTACTTC. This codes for CASSYSPVVRVGEQYF.

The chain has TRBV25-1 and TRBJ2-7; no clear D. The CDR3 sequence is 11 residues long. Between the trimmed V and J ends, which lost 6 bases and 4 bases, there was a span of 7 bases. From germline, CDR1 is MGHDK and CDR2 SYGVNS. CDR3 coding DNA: TGTGCCAGCAGCGTTGGTTACGAGCAGTACTTC. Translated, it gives CASSVGYEQYF.

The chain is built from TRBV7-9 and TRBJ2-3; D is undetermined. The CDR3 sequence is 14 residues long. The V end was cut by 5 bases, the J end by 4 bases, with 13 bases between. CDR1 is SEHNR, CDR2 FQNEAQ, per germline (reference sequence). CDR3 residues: CASSHDWSSDTQYF. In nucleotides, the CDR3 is TGTGCCAGCAGCCATGACTGGAGTTCAGATACGCAGTATTTT.

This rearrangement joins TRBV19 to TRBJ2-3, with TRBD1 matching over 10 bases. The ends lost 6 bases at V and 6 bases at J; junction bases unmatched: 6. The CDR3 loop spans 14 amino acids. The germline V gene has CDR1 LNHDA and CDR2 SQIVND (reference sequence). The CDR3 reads CASSRTGGWDTQYF. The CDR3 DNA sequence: TGTGCCAGTAGCCGGACAGGGGGATGGGATACGCAGTATTTT. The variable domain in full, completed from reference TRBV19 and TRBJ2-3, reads DGGITQSPKYLFRKEGQNVTLSCEQNLNHDAMYWYRQDPGQGLRLIYYSQIVNDFQKGDIAEGYSVSREKKESFPLTVTSAQKNPTAFYLCASSRTGGWDTQYFGPGTRLTVL.

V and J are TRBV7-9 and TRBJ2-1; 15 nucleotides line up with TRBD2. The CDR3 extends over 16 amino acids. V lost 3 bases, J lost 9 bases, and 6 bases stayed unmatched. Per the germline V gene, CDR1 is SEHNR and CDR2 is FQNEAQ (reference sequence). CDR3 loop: CASSFGLAGGRGEQFF. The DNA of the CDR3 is TGTGCCAGCAGCTTTGGACTAGCGGGAGGGCGAGGTGAGCAGTTCTTC.

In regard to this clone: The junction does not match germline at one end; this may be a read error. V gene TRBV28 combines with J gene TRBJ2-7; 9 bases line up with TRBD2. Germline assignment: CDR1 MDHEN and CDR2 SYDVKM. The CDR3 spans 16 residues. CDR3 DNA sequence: TGTGCCAGCAGCCTACTTTTCCTAGCGGGATCCTCCGAGCAGTACTTC. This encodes CASSLLFLAGSSEQYF.

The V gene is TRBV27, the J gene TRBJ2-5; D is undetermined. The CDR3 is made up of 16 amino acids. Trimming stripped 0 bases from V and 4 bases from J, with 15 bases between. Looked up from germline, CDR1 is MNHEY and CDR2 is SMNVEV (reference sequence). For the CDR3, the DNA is TGTGCCAGCAGTTTATCACCCCCCGGGTTGACAGAGACCCAGTACTTC. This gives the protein CASSLSPPGLTETQYF.

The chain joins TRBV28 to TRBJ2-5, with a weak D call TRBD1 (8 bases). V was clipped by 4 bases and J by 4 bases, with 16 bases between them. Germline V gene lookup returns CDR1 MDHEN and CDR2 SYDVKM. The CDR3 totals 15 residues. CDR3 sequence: CASSSGQGLPETQYF. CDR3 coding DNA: TGTGCCAGCAGTTCCGGACAGGGACTACCAGAGACCCAGTACTTC.

The CDR3 coding sequence is TGTGCCAGCAGCTTAAACCGACTAGCGGGATCTTCCTACGAGCAGTACTTC. The encoded protein is CASSLNRLAGSSYEQYF. V gene TRBV7-2 combines with J gene TRBJ2-7; TRBD2 matches 11 bases. CDR1 and CDR2 from the germline V gene are SGHTA and FQGNSA. The junction had 7 bases not matched to a gene; V was cut back by 2 bases and J by 1 base. The CDR3 totals 17 residues.

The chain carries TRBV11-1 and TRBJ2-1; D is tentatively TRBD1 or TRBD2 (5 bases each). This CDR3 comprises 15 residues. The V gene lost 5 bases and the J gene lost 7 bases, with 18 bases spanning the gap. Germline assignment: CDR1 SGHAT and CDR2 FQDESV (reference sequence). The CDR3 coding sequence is TGTGCCAGCAGCCTCCGGGGCTATCAGCCGAATGAGCAGTTCTTC. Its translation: CASSLRGYQPNEQFF. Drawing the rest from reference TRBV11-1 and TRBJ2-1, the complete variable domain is EAEVAQSPRYKITEKSQAVAFWCDPISGHATLYWYRQILGQGPELLVQFQDESVVDDSQLPKDRFSAERLKGVDSTLKIQPAELGDSAMYLCASSLRGYQPNEQFFGPGTRLTVL.